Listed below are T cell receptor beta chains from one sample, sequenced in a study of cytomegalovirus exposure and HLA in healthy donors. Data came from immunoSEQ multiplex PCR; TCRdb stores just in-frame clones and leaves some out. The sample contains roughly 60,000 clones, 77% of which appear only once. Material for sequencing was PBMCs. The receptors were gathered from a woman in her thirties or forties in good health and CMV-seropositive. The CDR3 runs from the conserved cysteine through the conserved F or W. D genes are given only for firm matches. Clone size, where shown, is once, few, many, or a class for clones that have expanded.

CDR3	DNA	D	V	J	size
CASSASRDRGRGPYNEQFF	TGTGCCAGCAGCGCGTCCCGGGACAGGGGGCGCGGCCCCTACAATGAGCAGTTCTTC	TRBD1	TRBV5-6	TRBJ2-1	NA
CASSVAPDGTYEQYF	TGTGCCAGCAGCGTAGCCCCGGACGGGACCTACGAGCAGTACTTC	NA	TRBV9	TRBJ2-7	NA
CASSNLAGGLDEQFF	TGTGCCAGCAGCAACCTAGCGGGGGGTCTGGATGAGCAGTTCTTC	TRBD2	TRBV7-8	TRBJ2-1	NA
CSSSSSYEQFF	TGTTCCAGCAGCTCGTCTTATGAGCAGTTCTTC	NA	TRBV7-9	TRBJ2-1	NA
CASSPTGVTDTIYF	TGTGCCAGTAGCCCCACGGGGGTTACGGACACCATATATTTT	NA	TRBV19	TRBJ1-3	NA
CASSLTGIQLNSPLHF	TGCGCCAGCAGCCTCACGGGGATACAGCTTAATTCACCCCTCCACTTT	NA	TRBV5-1	TRBJ1-6	few
CASSSATRRETQYF	TGTGCCAGCAGCTCCGCGACCCGGAGGGAGACCCAGTACTTC	NA	TRBV5-4	TRBJ2-5	NA
CASSSDGDGSYEQYF	TGTGCCAGCAGCTCAGACGGAGACGGCTCCTACGAGCAGTACTTC	NA	TRBV5-6	TRBJ2-7	NA
CAISDWQGETQYF	TGTGCCATCAGTGATTGGCAGGGGGAGACCCAGTACTTC	NA	TRBV10-3	TRBJ2-5	NA
CASSQVPGQGSTIYF	TGCGCCAGCAGCCAGGTACCGGGACAGGGTAGCACCATATATTTT	TRBD1	TRBV4-3	TRBJ1-3	NA
CASSLRTGSGANVLTF	TGTGCCAGCAGCCTCCGGACAGGCTCTGGGGCCAACGTCCTGACTTTC	TRBD1	TRBV14	TRBJ2-6	NA
CASSTGLPGQFF	TGTGCCAGCAGTACCGGACTGCCCGGCCAGTTCTTC	NA	TRBV6-6	TRBJ2-1	few
CASSIGGNQPQHF	TGTGCCAGTAGTATTGGGGGGAATCAGCCCCAGCATTTT	NA	TRBV19	TRBJ1-5	NA
CASRPGQGPSGELFF	TGTGCCAGCAGGCCGGGACAGGGTCCGTCCGGGGAGCTGTTTTTT	TRBD1	TRBV6-5	TRBJ2-2	NA
CATTGGNQPQHF	TGCGCCACGACAGGGGGCAATCAGCCCCAGCATTTT	TRBD1	TRBV10-2	TRBJ1-5	once
CASSPTLGQAYGYTF	TGCGCCAGCAGCCCGACCCTCGGACAGGCCTATGGCTACACCTTC	TRBD1	TRBV4-3	TRBJ1-2	NA
CAISVLGGASTDTQYF	TGTGCCATCAGTGTCCTTGGGGGGGCTAGCACAGATACGCAGTATTTT	NA	TRBV10-3	TRBJ2-3	NA
CASSRSGDQAYEQYF	TGTGCCAGCAGTCGTAGCGGGGACCAAGCCTACGAGCAGTACTTC	TRBD2	TRBV9	TRBJ2-7	NA
CASSRGGDMDYGYTF	TGTGCCAGCAGCCGGGGGGGGGACATGGACTATGGCTACACCTTC	NA	TRBV5-8	TRBJ1-2	NA
CASSQVGLRRETQYF	TGCGCCAGCAGCCAAGTGGGACTCCGCAGGGAGACCCAGTACTTC	NA	TRBV4-1	TRBJ2-5	NA
CASSLDTSGNTIYF	TGTGCCAGCAGCTTGGACACCTCTGGAAACACCATATATTTT	NA	TRBV5-4	TRBJ1-3	NA
CASSDSGVGELFF	TGCGCCAGCAGTGATTCGGGGGTCGGGGAGCTGTTTTTT	NA	TRBV10-1	TRBJ2-2	NA
CASSPTPGADGYTF	TGTGCCAGCAGCCCAACCCCAGGGGCAGATGGCTACACCTTC	NA	TRBV6-5	TRBJ1-2	NA
CASSPPGGLARTDTQYF	TGTGCCAGCAGCCCCCCGGGGGGCTTAGCTCGCACAGATACGCAGTATTTT	NA	TRBV7-2	TRBJ2-3	NA
CASSLEGFTGITEAFF	TGTGCCAGCAGCTTGGAAGGTTTCACAGGCATCACTGAAGCTTTCTTT	NA	TRBV7-2	TRBJ1-1	NA
CACNRGAAFF	TGTGCCTGTAATCGGGGGGCAGCCTTCTTC	NA	TRBV30	TRBJ1-2	NA
CASTQGNTGELFF	TGCGCCAGCACTCAGGGAAACACCGGGGAGCTGTTTTTT	NA	TRBV5-1	TRBJ2-2	NA
CASRSGQGRNTEAFF	TGTGCCAGTAGGAGTGGACAGGGGAGGAACACTGAAGCTTTCTTT	TRBD1	TRBV19	TRBJ1-1	NA
CASSLGDAGVNEQFF	TGCGCCAGCAGCTTGGGTGACGCAGGTGTAAATGAGCAGTTCTTC	NA	TRBV5-1	TRBJ2-1	NA
CASSAPQGATYGYTF	TGTGCCAGCAGCGCCCCCCAGGGGGCAACCTATGGCTACACCTTC	TRBD1	TRBV7-9	TRBJ1-2	NA
CASRSQVFSLKSPNYGYTF	TGTGCCAGTAGATCACAGGTTTTTTCCTTAAAATCCCCTAACTATGGCTACACCTTC	NA	TRBV19	TRBJ1-2	NA
CASRPDRTNSPLHF	TGTGCCAGCAGACCCGACAGAACAAATTCACCCCTCCACTTT	NA	TRBV6-5	TRBJ1-6	once
CASSPPRTSGGSTDTQYF	TGTGCCAGCAGTCCCCCGAGGACTAGCGGGGGGAGCACAGATACGCAGTATTTT	TRBD2	TRBV27	TRBJ2-3	once
CASSDYRGGETQYF	TGTGCCAGCAGTGATTACAGGGGAGGAGAGACCCAGTACTTC	NA	TRBV25-1	TRBJ2-5	few
CSARTGLFTEAFF	TGCAGCGCTAGGACAGGGCTGTTCACTGAAGCTTTCTTT	TRBD1	TRBV29-1	TRBJ1-1	NA
CAISSPGRREGNTIYF	TGTGCCATCTCGAGCCCCGGTAGGAGGGAAGGAAACACCATATATTTT	NA	TRBV10-3	TRBJ1-3	NA
CASSAAGTGLGYTF	TGTGCCAGTAGTGCAGCCGGGACAGGCCTAGGCTACACCTTC	TRBD1	TRBV19	TRBJ1-2	NA
CASKISGDNDVGANVLTF	TGCGCCAGTAAGATAAGCGGGGATAACGACGTGGGGGCCAACGTCCTGACTTTC	TRBD2	TRBV4-1	TRBJ2-6	NA
CASIQISYNSPLHF	TGTGCCAGTATACAGATCTCCTATAATTCACCCCTCCACTTT	NA	TRBV5-8	TRBJ1-6	NA
CASSYFLSGGQETQYF	TGTGCCAGCAGTTACTTTCTATCAGGGGGACAAGAGACCCAGTACTTC	TRBD1	TRBV6-5	TRBJ2-5	NA
CASGRLAGVHSGANVLTF	TGTGCCAGCGGCAGACTAGCGGGGGTCCACTCTGGGGCCAACGTCCTGACTTTC	TRBD2	TRBV27	TRBJ2-6	few
CASSDSRASGNQPQHF	TGTGCCAGTAGCGACTCCAGGGCGTCGGGCAATCAGCCCCAGCATTTT	NA	TRBV19	TRBJ1-5	NA
CASSLGAGSDTQYF	TGTGCCAGCAGCTTAGGAGCGGGATCAGATACGCAGTATTTT	TRBD2	TRBV7-2	TRBJ2-3	NA
CASSSLQGNTEAFF	TGTGCCAGCAGCTCATTACAGGGGAACACTGAAGCTTTCTTT	NA	TRBV5-4	TRBJ1-1	NA
CASSPGQAEAFF	TGTGCCAGTAGTCCTGGACAGGCTGAAGCTTTCTTT	TRBD1	TRBV19	TRBJ1-1	NA